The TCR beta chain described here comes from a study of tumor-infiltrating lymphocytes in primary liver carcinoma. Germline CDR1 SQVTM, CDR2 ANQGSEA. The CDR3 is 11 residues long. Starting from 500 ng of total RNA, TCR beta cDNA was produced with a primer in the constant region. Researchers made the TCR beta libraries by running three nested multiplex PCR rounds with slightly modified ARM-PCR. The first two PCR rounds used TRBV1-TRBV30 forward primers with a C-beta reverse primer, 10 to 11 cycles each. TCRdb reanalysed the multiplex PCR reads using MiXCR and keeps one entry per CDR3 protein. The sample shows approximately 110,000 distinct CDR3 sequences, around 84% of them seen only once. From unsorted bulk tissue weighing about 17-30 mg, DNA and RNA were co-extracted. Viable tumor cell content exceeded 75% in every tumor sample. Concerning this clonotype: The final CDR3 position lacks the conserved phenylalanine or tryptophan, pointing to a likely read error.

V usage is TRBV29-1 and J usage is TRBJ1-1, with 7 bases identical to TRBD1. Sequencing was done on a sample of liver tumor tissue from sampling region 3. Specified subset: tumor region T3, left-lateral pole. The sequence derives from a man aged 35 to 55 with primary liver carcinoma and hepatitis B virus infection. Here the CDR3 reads CRVYRGTEAFY. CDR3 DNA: TGCAGAGTCTACAGGGGCACTGAAGCTTTCTAT.